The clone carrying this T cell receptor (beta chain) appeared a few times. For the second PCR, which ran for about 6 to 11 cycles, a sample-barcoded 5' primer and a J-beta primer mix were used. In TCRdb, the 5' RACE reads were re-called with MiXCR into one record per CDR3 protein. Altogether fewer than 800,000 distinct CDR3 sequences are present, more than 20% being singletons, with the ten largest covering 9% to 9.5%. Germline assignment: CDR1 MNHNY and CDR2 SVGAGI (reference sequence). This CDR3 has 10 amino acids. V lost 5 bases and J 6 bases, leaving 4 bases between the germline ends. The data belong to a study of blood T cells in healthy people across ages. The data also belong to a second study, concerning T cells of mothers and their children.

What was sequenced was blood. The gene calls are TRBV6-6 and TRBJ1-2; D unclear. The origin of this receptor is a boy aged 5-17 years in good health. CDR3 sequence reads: CASSNNGYTF. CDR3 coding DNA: TGTGCCAGCAGTAATAATGGCTACACCTTC.